These 32 T cell receptor beta chains came from one sample sequenced in a study of response to subunit inactivated influenza vaccine. TCRdb reprocessed the RT-PCR reads via MiXCR and lists one record per CDR3 protein. The table lists about 540,000 distinct CDR3 sequences, less than 25% of them singletons. These data are also associated with another study on T cells expressing NK-cell markers. This second report adds: Beta-chain TCR cDNA was generated via 5'RACE template switching with UMIs.

Sequencing was performed on CD4+ T cells sorted from PBMCs, taken 11 to 12 days after vaccination. Receptors originate from a man aged 45-65 years who received an inactivated influenza vaccine.

The rearrangement links TRBV6-2 or TRBV6-3 to TRBJ2-3; 7 bases are shared with TRBD2. This CDR3 has 15 amino acids. Germline V gene sequence: CDR1 MNHEY, CDR2 SVGEGT. The trim removed 6 bases at V and 4 bases at J, leaving 10 bases unmatched. The CDR3 DNA is TGTGCCAGCAGGCGACGCGGGAGCCCCCCAGATACGCAGTATTTT. It is translated as CASRRRGSPPDTQYF.

There are a few counts of this clonotype. The chain carries TRBV12-3 or TRBV12-4 and TRBJ2-2; D unclear. Trimming cost V 3 bases and J 2 bases, with 10 bases left between them. This CDR3 comprises 15 residues. The CDR3 loop is CASSLGSTNTGELFF. CDR3 sequence (DNA): TGTGCCAGCAGTTTGGGTAGCACCAACACCGGGGAGCTGTTTTTT.

This clonotype was counted a few times. The V call is TRBV15, the J call TRBJ1-5; D perhaps matches TRBD1 (5 bases). Germline loops: CDR1 LNHNV, CDR2 YYDKDF (reference sequence). The CDR3 loop spans 16 amino acids. Trimming shortened V by 2 bases and J by 2 bases, and 13 bases separated the two germline ends. CDR3 amino acids: CATSRHTGRGNQPQHF. The DNA for the CDR3 is TGTGCCACCAGCAGACACACAGGTCGAGGCAATCAGCCCCAGCATTTT. Variable domain in full (rest from reference TRBV15 and TRBJ1-5): DAMVIQNPRYQVTQFGKPVTLSCSQTLNHNVMYWYQQKSSQAPKLLFHYYDKDFNNEADTPDNFQSRRPNTSFCFLDIRSPGLGDTAMYLCATSRHTGRGNQPQHFGDGTRLSIL.

This clonotype has just a few counts. The chain is built from TRBV5-1 and TRBJ2-5; D is undetermined. This CDR3 contains 13 residues. From germline, CDR1 is SGHRS and CDR2 YFSETQ. Trimming took 0 bases from V and 3 from J, leaving 6 bases between them. DNA of the CDR3: TGCGCCAGCAGCTTGGCAGAGAAAGAGACCCAGTACTTC. Residues: CASSLAEKETQYF.

The chain recombines TRBV9 with TRBJ2-5, with D perhaps TRBD1 or TRBD2 (6 bases each). CDR1 and CDR2 (germline): SGDLS, YYNGEE. V was trimmed by 10 bases and J by 4 bases, leaving 20 bases between them. This CDR3 has 14 amino acids. As DNA, the CDR3 is TGTGCCTCGGCTTTAGGACGGGGGCGAGAGACCCAGTACTTC. It codes for CASALGRGRETQYF.

This clonotype is labeled medium-sized. The chain recombines TRBV29-1 with TRBJ2-7; D call uncertain. Germline CDR1 is SQVTM and CDR2 is ANQGSEA. The CDR3 totals 12 residues. Deletions cut 3 bases from V and 6 bases from J, with 12 bases between. CDR3 loop: CSVEDGSVEQYF. CDR3 DNA sequence: TGCAGCGTTGAGGACGGGTCAGTCGAGCAGTACTTC.

This chain connects TRBV15 to TRBJ1-2, with D possibly matching TRBD1 (5 bases). The CDR3 is 15 residues long. Trimming removed 0 bases from V and 2 bases from J, with 10 bases in between. Germline assignment: CDR1 LNHNV and CDR2 YYDKDF (reference sequence). CDR3: CATSRERQLNYGYTF. For the CDR3, the DNA is TGTGCCACCAGCAGAGAACGACAGCTCAACTATGGCTACACCTTC.

The rearrangement joins TRBV5-6 to TRBJ1-5, with TRBD1 matching 9 bases. The CDR3 spans 16 residues. The V gene's germline CDR1 is SGHDT and CDR2 YYEEEE. V lost 0 bases to trimming and J lost 9 bases; unmatched junction nucleotides: 10. The CDR3 nucleotides are TGTGCCAGCAGCTTGGGTGGGACAGGGATAGCAGGGCCCCAGCATTTT. The encoded protein is CASSLGGTGIAGPQHF.

The CDR3 is CASSQVGQSYGYTF. As DNA, the CDR3 is TGTGCCAGCAGCCAAGTTGGTCAGAGCTATGGCTACACCTTC. This chain joins TRBV4-2 and TRBJ1-2; D unresolved. CDR3 size: 14 residues. Per the germline V gene, CDR1 is LGHNA and CDR2 is YNFKEQ. Deletions cut 1 base from V and 4 bases from J, with 10 bases between.

The chain joins TRBV21-1 to TRBJ2-1; the table's D call TRBD1 went unverified against the DNA. TRBV21-1 is described as a pseudogene. The CDR3 is made up of 18 amino acids. The CDR3 nucleotides read TGTGCCAGCAGCAAAGTTCTAGCGACGGCCCAGGGGAACAATGAGCAGTTCTTC. This translates into CASSKVLATAQGNNEQFF.

V and J are TRBV3-1 and TRBJ2-7; 12 bases are a match to TRBD2. CDR3 length equals 16 residues. V dropped 3 bases and J dropped 2; count of bases not matched to a gene: 5. Germline V gene sequence: CDR1 LGHDT, CDR2 YNNKEL (reference sequence). The CDR3 sequence: CASSHLGLAGTYEQYF. The CDR3 nucleotides read TGTGCCAGCAGCCATCTGGGACTAGCGGGCACCTACGAGCAGTACTTC.

The chain joins TRBV29-1 to TRBJ2-1; no reliable D call. Germline CDR1 SQVTM, CDR2 ANQGSEA. This CDR3 contains 12 residues. Trimming removed 4 bases from V and 8 bases from J, with 12 bases in between. The CDR3 here is CSVAVVGYEQFF. The CDR3 DNA reads TGCAGCGTTGCGGTCGTTGGCTATGAGCAGTTCTTC.

The genes are TRBV5-5 and TRBJ1-4; D may be TRBD1 (5 bases). Trimming took off 4 bases at V and 12 bases at J, with 19 bases between the two ends. This CDR3 has 14 residues. CDR1 SGHKS and CDR2 YYEKEE come from the germline V gene (reference sequence). CDR3 in DNA: TGTGCCAGCAGCACCCGAGGAGGGGAGGCGGAACTGTTTTTT. It codes for CASSTRGGEAELFF.

This chain uses TRBV7-9 with TRBJ2-3; TRBD2 aligns across 11 bases. V shed 3 bases, J shed 5 bases, and the junction held 4 bases outside the gene matches. Germline V CDR1 and CDR2: SEHNR, FQNEAQ (reference sequence). This CDR3 is 15 amino acids long. CDR3 DNA: TGTGCCAGCAGCTTCCTAGCGGGAGGTGTAGATACGCAGTATTTT. Translation gives CASSFLAGGVDTQYF.

This clonotype was counted a few times. V and J are TRBV6-2 or TRBV6-3 and TRBJ2-7; 10 bases match TRBD1. V shed 4 bases, J shed 3 bases, and the junction held 0 bases outside the gene matches. Germline V gene lookup returns CDR1 MNHEY and CDR2 SVGEGT. The CDR3 is made up of 13 amino acids. The DNA for the CDR3 is TGTGCCAGCAGTTGGACAGGGGGCTACGAGCAGTACTTC. Translation gives CASSWTGGYEQYF.

The chain carries TRBV20-1 and TRBJ1-5; possibly TRBD1 for D (5 bases). V lost 3 bases to trimming and J lost 2 bases, with 14 bases between them. Germline V gene data show CDR1 as DFQATT and CDR2 as SNEGSKA (reference sequence). This CDR3 region has 15 residues. The CDR3 protein is CSASLGASGNQPQHF. The DNA for the CDR3 is TGCAGTGCTAGCCTCGGGGCTAGTGGCAATCAGCCCCAGCATTTT.

This clonotype qualifies as medium-sized. The genes are TRBV4-2 and TRBJ1-3; perhaps TRBD1 as D (5 bases). Trimming left V 3 bases short and J 2 bases short, with 14 bases between. CDR3 length: 16 residues. The germline V gene encodes CDR1 LGHNA and CDR2 YNFKEQ. In DNA, the CDR3 is TGTGCCAGCAGCCATACTCAAGCAGGGACTGGAAACACCATATATTTT. It is translated as CASSHTQAGTGNTIYF.

This chain connects TRBV6-1 to TRBJ2-7, with a weak D call TRBD1 (5 bases). The germline gives CDR1 MNHNS, CDR2 SASEGT. The V end lost 5 bases, the J end lost 3 bases, and 11 bases lay between the germline ends. The CDR3 length is 13 residues. CDR3 DNA sequence: TGTGCCAGCAGTCATGGACACTTCTACGAGCAGTACTTC. It is translated as CASSHGHFYEQYF.

The table lists this clonotype with a few counts. The CDR3 DNA sequence: TGTGCCACCGGGACACGGAGCTCCTACGAGCAGTACTTC. Translating gives CATGTRSSYEQYF. The chain is built from TRBV11-1 and TRBJ2-7, with D possibly matching TRBD1 (6 bases). The V gene lost 10 bases and the J gene lost 0 bases, with 13 bases spanning the gap. The CDR3 extends over 13 amino acids. The germline V gene encodes CDR1 SGHAT and CDR2 FQDESV (reference sequence). The whole variable domain, filled in from reference TRBV11-1 and TRBJ2-7, reads EAEVAQSPRYKITEKSQAVAFWCDPISGHATLYWYRQILGQGPELLVQFQDESVVDDSQLPKDRFSAERLKGVDSTLKIQPAELGDSAMYLCATGTRSSYEQYFGPGTRLTVT.

This chain uses TRBV9 with TRBJ1-2; 7 bases are shared with TRBD1. Per germline, CDR1 SGDLS and CDR2 YYNGEE. The CDR3 is made up of 15 amino acids. J gave up 4 bases and V 0 bases, and 6 bases lay outside the gene matches. The DNA of the CDR3 is TGTGCCAGCAGCGTAGAGGCGCAGGGGGGCTATGGCTACACCTTC. Encoded protein: CASSVEAQGGYGYTF.

The chain carries TRBV15 and TRBJ2-5; a weak D match, TRBD1 (5 bases). From germline, CDR1 is LNHNV and CDR2 YYDKDF (reference sequence). V shed 10 bases and J shed 4 bases, with 13 bases lying between them. The CDR3 is made up of 12 amino acids. The CDR3 bases are TGTGCCAAAATGGGGCAGCGAGAGACCCAGTACTTC. This sequence encodes CAKMGQRETQYF.

The rearrangement links TRBV12-3 or TRBV12-4 to TRBJ2-3; D is ambiguous. V was clipped by 5 bases and J by 10 bases, with 13 bases between them. This CDR3 region has 12 residues. DNA for the CDR3: TGTGCCAGCAGTCTCCCCCAGACATCGCAGTATTTT. It is translated as CASSLPQTSQYF.

This clonotype has at least ten counts. This chain joins TRBV12-3 or TRBV12-4 and TRBJ2-1, with D perhaps assigned TRBD1 or TRBD2 (6 bases each). The V end was cut by 5 bases, the J end by 4 bases, with 21 bases between. The CDR3 is made up of 17 amino acids. As DNA, the CDR3 is TGTGCCAGCAGTGGAACCTTCGGGGGCGCGAAATACAATGAGCAGTTCTTC. It is translated as CASSGTFGGAKYNEQFF.

The rearrangement links TRBV12-3 or TRBV12-4 to TRBJ1-4; no firm D call. This CDR3 has 14 residues. Deletions cut 3 bases from V and 0 bases from J, with 5 bases between. The CDR3 protein is CASSFRSTNEKLFF. The DNA for the CDR3 is TGTGCCAGCAGTTTTAGATCAACTAATGAAAAACTGTTTTTT.

This clonotype has just a few counts. This chain connects TRBV6-2 or TRBV6-3 to TRBJ2-7; D unresolved. The V end was cut by 6 bases, the J end by 2 bases, with 11 bases between. The CDR3 runs 13 residues. Germline V CDR1 and CDR2: MNHEY, SVGEGT. Written as DNA, the CDR3 is TGTGCCAGCAGACCGCGATCGGCCTACGAGCAGTACTTC. Amino acid sequence: CASRPRSAYEQYF.

The chain combines TRBV2 with TRBJ2-3; D is undetermined. CDR3 length equals 14 residues. Looked up from germline, CDR1 is SNHLY and CDR2 is FYNNEI. The V end lost 7 bases, the J end lost 0 bases, and 11 bases lay between the germline ends. The CDR3 sequence is CASTSRSSTDTQYF. CDR3 DNA: TGTGCCAGCACATCCAGATCTAGCACAGATACGCAGTATTTT.

This clonotype was detected a few times. The chain combines TRBV5-6 with TRBJ1-1; D is unclear. The CDR3 has 16 amino acids. In germline, CDR1 is SGHDT, CDR2 YYEEEE. V was cut by 2 bases and J by 0 bases, with 14 bases left in between. The DNA for the CDR3 is TGTGCCAGCAGCTTTTCCCGGGATCGGATGAACACTGAAGCTTTCTTT. It encodes CASSFSRDRMNTEAFF.

V gene TRBV20-1 combines with J gene TRBJ1-5; D ambiguous. CDR1 is DFQATT and CDR2 is SNEGSKA in the germline V gene (reference sequence). The ends were cut back, 1 base at V and 0 bases at J, with 10 bases in the middle. The CDR3 sequence is 15 residues long. This CDR3 reads CSARGSGFSNQPQHF. In DNA form, the CDR3 reads TGCAGTGCTAGAGGGAGCGGCTTTAGCAATCAGCCCCAGCATTTT.

This clonotype was seen a handful of times. A read error may produce the germline difference seen at one junction end. The genes are TRBV27 and TRBJ2-2; no firm D call. Germline assignment: CDR1 MNHEY and CDR2 SMNVEV (reference sequence). The CDR3 loop spans 16 amino acids. The CDR3 DNA reads as TGTGCCAGCAGTTTATTCGGGCAGGCGAAAACCGGGGAGCTGTTTTTT. Its translation: CASSLFGQAKTGELFF.

CDR3 nucleotide sequence: TGTGCCAGCAGAAAGACAGGGAGGAGAACTAATGAAAAACTGTTTTTT. This encodes CASRKTGRRTNEKLFF. This chain links TRBV2 with TRBJ1-4, with 7 bases matching TRBD1. CDR3 length: 16 amino acids. J lost 1 base, V lost 6 bases, and 8 bases had no gene match. Germline CDR1 is SNHLY and CDR2 is FYNNEI.

The sample holds a few counts of this clonotype. This chain joins TRBV7-2 and TRBJ2-2; D may be TRBD1 (6 bases). Germline V gene data show CDR1 as SGHTA and CDR2 as FQGNSA. There are 16 residues in the CDR3. Between the trimmed V and J ends, which lost 5 bases and 0 bases, there was a span of 13 bases. For the CDR3, the DNA is TGTGCCAGCAGCCGACAGGTCCCAGCGAACACCGGGGAGCTGTTTTTT. Encoded protein: CASSRQVPANTGELFF.

The sample holds a few counts of this clonotype. The rearrangement joins TRBV20-1 to TRBJ2-1; 11 bases match TRBD2. CDR3 length: 14 amino acids. J lost 2 bases, V lost 6 bases, and 3 bases had no gene match. Germline V gene lookup returns CDR1 DFQATT and CDR2 SNEGSKA (reference sequence). The CDR3 nucleotides are TGCAGTGCCCAGGGACTAGCGGCCTACAATGAGCAGTTCTTC. Residues: CSAQGLAAYNEQFF.